Below are 21 T cell receptor beta chains sequenced from a single sample in a study of CD8+ T cells in alopecia areata. The treatment is: oral pan-JAK inhibitor, 5-10 mg twice daily. The authors extracted RNA and reverse transcribed it into cDNA as the sequencing template. Only in-frame clones appear in the TCRdb table, and some are missing; sequencing was by immunoSEQ multiplex PCR. The profile shows some 240,000 clones, roughly 56% of them singletons. This sample comprised CD4+ T cells sorted from blood, obtained at week 4, from a patient treated with tofacitinib. These receptors were collected from a human donor with alopecia areata.

This clone appeared a few times. The rearrangement uses TRBV6-5 and TRBJ1-5; D is ambiguous. The CDR3 totals 12 residues. CDR1 is MNHEY, CDR2 SVGAGI, per germline. The V and J ends lost 7 bases and 2 bases respectively, with 6 bases between them. As DNA, the CDR3 is TGTGCCAGCACCGGCGGCAATCAGCCCCAGCATTTT. It encodes CASTGGNQPQHF.

This clone came up once. The chain is built from TRBV29-1 and TRBJ1-2; TRBD1 matches 7 bases. CDR1 SQVTM and CDR2 ANQGSEA come from the germline V gene. With 7 bases clipped from V and 4 bases from J, the junction kept 9 bases outside the gene matches. The CDR3 contains 13 residues. As DNA, the CDR3 is TGCAGCGCTAACAGGGGTCCGGCCTATGGCTACACCTTC. Protein: CSANRGPAYGYTF.

This rearrangement joins TRBV6-5 to TRBJ1-4; D gene ambiguous. The V end was cut by 2 bases, the J end by 0 bases, with 7 bases between. The CDR3 spans 15 residues. Per germline, CDR1 MNHEY and CDR2 SVGAGI. The CDR3, as DNA: TGTGCCAGCAGTTACACTTTTGCAACTAATGAAAAACTGTTTTTT. This codes for CASSYTFATNEKLFF.

This chain links TRBV4-3 with TRBJ1-2; D may be TRBD1 (6 bases). In germline, CDR1 is LGHNA, CDR2 YSLEER. The CDR3 consists of 14 residues. V was pared by 4 bases and J by 3 bases, with 12 bases between. The CDR3 DNA reads as TGCGCCAGCAGCCGACTTAGGACAGACTATGGCTACACCTTC. Its translation: CASSRLRTDYGYTF.

The chain is built from TRBV29-1 and TRBJ1-4; TRBD1 matches 7 bases. Germline V lookup: CDR1 SQVTM, CDR2 ANQGSEA. After removal of 5 bases from V and 5 bases from J, the junction contained 8 bases not matched to a gene. The CDR3 is made up of 14 amino acids. The CDR3 reads CSVTTAGGNEKLFF. The CDR3 nucleotides read TGCAGCGTTACGACGGCAGGGGGGAATGAAAAACTGTTTTTT.

The V call is TRBV6-5, the J call TRBJ1-1; no reliable D call. Germline loops: CDR1 MNHEY, CDR2 SVGAGI. The CDR3 spans 11 residues. V shed 7 bases and J shed 1 base, with 4 bases lying between them. CDR3 loop: CASMRNTEAFF. The CDR3 DNA follows: TGTGCCAGCATGCGGAACACTGAAGCTTTCTTT.

The chain recombines TRBV29-1 with TRBJ1-2; unclear D gene. Germline V gives CDR1 SQVTM, CDR2 ANQGSEA. The CDR3 totals 11 residues. V was shortened by 6 bases and J by 2 bases, with 7 bases between the two germline ends. The CDR3: CSVLGNYGYTF. DNA of the CDR3: TGCAGCGTCCTAGGGAACTATGGCTACACCTTC.

Only one count was recorded for this clone. The V and J genes are TRBV27 and TRBJ2-1; D is perhaps TRBD1 or TRBD2 (5 bases each). This CDR3 is built from 12 residues. Germline CDR1 is MNHEY and CDR2 is SMNVEV (reference sequence). Trimming cost V 5 bases and J 9 bases, with 11 bases left between them. Written as DNA, the CDR3 is TGTGCCAGCAGTGTAGTCGGGGCTGAGCAGTTCTTC. It encodes CASSVVGAEQFF.

This clone has just one count. The chain carries TRBV29-1 and TRBJ2-7, with unresolved D. This CDR3 has 11 residues. Germline V CDR1 and CDR2: SQVTM, ANQGSEA. Trimming shortened V by 1 base and J by 7 bases, and 8 bases separated the two germline ends. The CDR3: CSVEVAGEQYF. The CDR3 DNA reads as TGCAGCGTTGAAGTTGCTGGGGAGCAGTACTTC.

This clone was detected once. The chain employs TRBV4-3 and TRBJ1-2, with TRBD1 as a possible D gene (5 bases). The CDR3 sequence is 17 residues long. The germline V gene has CDR1 LGHNA and CDR2 YSLEER. Trimming shortened V by 4 bases and J by 8 bases, and 26 bases separated the two germline ends. The CDR3 coding sequence is TGCGCCAGCAGCCCTTGGATGGGGGAGGGTGCGTCAGGGGGCTACACCTTC. Translation gives CASSPWMGEGASGGYTF.

This clone was recorded only once. The J gene is TRBJ1-1, the V gene TRBV29-1; unclear D gene. The germline V gene has CDR1 SQVTM and CDR2 ANQGSEA. The CDR3 runs 14 residues. V was pared by 5 bases and J by 0 bases, with 13 bases between. The CDR3 reads CSVQQRLMNTEAFF. In DNA form, the CDR3 reads TGCAGCGTTCAACAGAGGTTAATGAACACTGAAGCTTTCTTT.

The chain has TRBV27 and TRBJ1-5, with a tentative D call TRBD1 (5 bases). CDR1 and CDR2 from the germline V gene are MNHEY and SMNVEV (reference sequence). Trimming left V 5 bases short and J 0 bases short, with 11 bases between. CDR3 length equals 15 residues. The CDR3 reads CASSARTLSNQPQHF. Here the CDR3 DNA reads TGTGCCAGCAGTGCGCGGACACTTAGCAATCAGCCCCAGCATTTT.

This chain connects TRBV14 to TRBJ1-1, with TRBD1 as a possible D gene (5 bases). This CDR3 has 14 residues. CDR1 and CDR2 from the germline V gene are SGHDN and FVKESK. V was pared by 1 base and J by 4 bases, with 10 bases between. The CDR3 bases are TGTGCCAGCAGCCAAGTGGGGCTGGGCACTGAAGCTTTCTTT. It yields the protein CASSQVGLGTEAFF.

This clone was seen a few times. The CDR3 loop reads CSVEIGPSSYEQYF. The CDR3 coding sequence is TGCAGCGTTGAAATTGGTCCGAGCTCCTACGAGCAGTACTTC. The rearrangement joins TRBV29-1 to TRBJ2-7; no clear D. The CDR3 has 14 residues. The germline CDR1 and CDR2 sequences are SQVTM and ANQGSEA. Trimming left V 2 bases short and J 0 bases short, with 11 bases between.

The J gene is TRBJ1-6, the V gene TRBV4-1; the D gene is possibly TRBD1 (5 bases). The length of the CDR3 is 15 residues. The germline V and J ends were trimmed by 2 bases and 8 bases, with 13 bases remaining between them. The germline gives CDR1 MGHRA, CDR2 YSYEKL. The CDR3 coding sequence is TGCGCCAGCAGCCAACAGGGAAATGATGATTCACCCCTCCACTTT. Amino acid sequence: CASSQQGNDDSPLHF.

This clone was seen a few times. The chain has TRBV29-1 and TRBJ2-7; D is unclear. CDR1 and CDR2 from the germline V gene are SQVTM and ANQGSEA. Trimming stripped 4 bases from V and 2 bases from J, with 9 bases between. CDR3 length: 12 residues. The CDR3 here is CSVGSLTYEQYF. The CDR3, as DNA: TGCAGCGTTGGGTCTCTAACCTACGAGCAGTACTTC.

The rearrangement joins TRBV6-5 to TRBJ2-1; D might be TRBD2 (6 bases). Germline CDR1 reads MNHEY; CDR2 reads SVGAGI. V lost 5 bases to trimming and J lost 9 bases, with 14 bases between them. This CDR3 comprises 13 residues. DNA of the CDR3: TGTGCCAGCAGTGCCACTAGCTTGGGTGAGCAGTTCTTC. Translated: CASSATSLGEQFF.

The V gene is TRBV29-1, the J gene TRBJ2-2; 7 nucleotides match TRBD1. The J segment lost 6 bases and the V segment lost 7 bases, leaving 5 bases of the junction unmatched. Per germline, CDR1 SQVTM and CDR2 ANQGSEA. The CDR3 consists of 12 residues. CDR3 coding DNA: TGCAGCGGGTCTACAGGGGCCGGGGAGCTGTTTTTT. It codes for CSGSTGAGELFF.

The chain employs TRBV29-1 and TRBJ1-1; 10 bases fit TRBD1. Trimming removed 7 bases from V and 4 bases from J; junction bases left unmatched: 9. The CDR3 has 14 amino acids. Germline CDR1 SQVTM, CDR2 ANQGSEA. The CDR3 spells CSGGTGEIGTEAFF. For the CDR3, the DNA is TGCAGCGGCGGGACAGGGGAAATTGGCACTGAAGCTTTCTTT.

This clone was counted between two and nine times. This chain links TRBV29-1 with TRBJ2-7, with 7 bases identical to TRBD1. Germline values: CDR1 SQVTM, CDR2 ANQGSEA. The V gene end was trimmed by 1 base and the J gene end by 2 bases; junction bases not matched to a gene: 2. The CDR3 is made up of 13 amino acids. The DNA of the CDR3 is TGCAGCGTTGAAGGGACAGGAACCTACGAGCAGTACTTC. It is translated as CSVEGTGTYEQYF.

The chain employs TRBV30 and TRBJ1-1; D unresolved. The CDR3 is 17 residues long. Germline CDR1 is GTSNPN and CDR2 is SVGIG (reference sequence). Trimming left V 3 bases short and J 10 bases short, with 30 bases between. The CDR3 DNA reads TGTGCCTGGAGCGGAGGCACCTCGGATAGATTGAGAGGAGGAGCTTTCTTT. Translating gives CAWSGGTSDRLRGGAFF.